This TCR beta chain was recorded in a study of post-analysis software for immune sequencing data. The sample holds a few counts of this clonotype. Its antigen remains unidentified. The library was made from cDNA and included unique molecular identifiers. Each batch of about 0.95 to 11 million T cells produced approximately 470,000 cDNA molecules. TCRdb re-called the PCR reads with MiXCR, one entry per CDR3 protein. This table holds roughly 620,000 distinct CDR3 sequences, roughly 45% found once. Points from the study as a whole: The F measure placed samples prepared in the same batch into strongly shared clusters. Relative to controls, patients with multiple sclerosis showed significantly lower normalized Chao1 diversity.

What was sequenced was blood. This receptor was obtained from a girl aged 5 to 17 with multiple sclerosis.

CDR3 sequence reads: CAISESKQANSPLHF. In DNA form, the CDR3 reads TGTGCCATCAGTGAGTCGAAACAGGCCAATTCACCCCTCCACTTT. V usage is TRBV10-3 and J usage is TRBJ1-6; maybe TRBD1 (5 bases). The CDR3 is made up of 15 amino acids. Trimming left V 0 bases short and J 7 bases short, with 10 bases between. Germline V gene sequence: CDR1 ENHRY, CDR2 SYGVKD.